These T cell receptor beta chains were read from a single sample in a study of cytomegalovirus exposure and HLA in healthy donors. Sequenced by immunoSEQ multiplex PCR; TCRdb stores in-frame clones only, minus some. Here the sample spans about 110,000 clones, 85% to 90% being singletons. Sequencing was carried out using PBMCs. These receptors came from a woman in her twenties or thirties in good health and CMV-seropositive. Each CDR3 is given with its conserved first and last residue. Each record gives: J gene, D gene, clone size, V gene, CDR3 DNA, CDR3 protein. A D gene is named only where the DNA matches it firmly. Expanded clones get a size class; other rows say once, few or many, or leave the size out.

TRBJ2-2	-	-	TRBV6-5	TGTGCCAGCAGTAGCGGAGCCGCGAACACCGGGGAGCTGTTTTTT	CASSSGAANTGELFF
TRBJ2-2	TRBD1	-	TRBV4-1	TGCGCCAGCAGCCAACATAATTACCGGGACAGGAACACCGGGGAGCTGTTTTTT	CASSQHNYRDRNTGELFF
TRBJ1-3	-	medium-sized	TRBV5-4	TGTGCCAGCAGCTTGGCCCAGGGAAACACCATATATTTT	CASSLAQGNTIYF
TRBJ2-5	TRBD1	-	TRBV9	TGTGCCAGCAGCGGACGACAGGGAAGGGAGACCCAGTACTTC	CASSGRQGRETQYF
TRBJ2-2	TRBD1	-	TRBV2	TGTGCCAGCAGACAGGGGGCAAAAACCGGGGAGCTGTTTTTT	CASRQGAKTGELFF
TRBJ2-3	TRBD1	-	TRBV5-6	TGTGCCAGCAGCGCGGACAGGGGTCGCACAGATACGCAGTATTTT	CASSADRGRTDTQYF
TRBJ2-5	TRBD1	-	TRBV6-5	TGTGCCAGCAGGACCGGGACAGTGGGGACCCAGTACTTC	CASRTGTVGTQYF
TRBJ1-5	TRBD1	-	TRBV18	TGTGCCAGCTCACCGACAGGGGGGGAAAATCAGCCCCAGCATTTT	CASSPTGGENQPQHF
TRBJ2-7	-	-	TRBV15	TGTGCCACCAGCAGAGATCGGACGAGCGGAGGGGTCTACGAGCAGTACTTC	CATSRDRTSGGVYEQYF
TRBJ2-2	-	-	TRBV7-9	TGTGCCAGCAGCTTTTACACCGGGGAGCTGTTTTTT	CASSFYTGELFF
TRBJ1-1	-	-	TRBV11-2	TGTGCCAGCAGCCTCCGCAGTCACATGAACACTGAAGCTTTCTTT	CASSLRSHMNTEAFF
TRBJ1-1	-	-	TRBV7-9	TGTGCCAGCAGCTTACAAGGGAGGCCTGAAGCTTTCTTT	CASSLQGRPEAFF
TRBJ1-3	-	-	TRBV5-4	TGTGCCAGCAGCTTGGATGGGGGGGCGACTGGAAACACCATATATTTT	CASSLDGGATGNTIYF
TRBJ1-1	-	once	TRBV6-5	TGTGCCAGCAGTTACGCGGCGGGAGTAGGCACTGAAGCTTTCTTT	CASSYAAGVGTEAFF
TRBJ2-5	TRBD2	-	TRBV7-2	TGTGCCAGCAGCTTAGTCGGGACTAGTCGTGGAGAGACCCAGTACTTC	CASSLVGTSRGETQYF
TRBJ2-2	-	-	TRBV27	TGTGCCAGCACCACTAACACCGGGGAGCTGTTTTTT	CASTTNTGELFF
TRBJ1-2	-	-	TRBV6-5	TGTGCCAGCAGTGACCCCCAAGGAAGAGGTGGCTACACCTTC	CASSDPQGRGGYTF
TRBJ2-7	-	-	TRBV19	TGTGCCAGTAGTAGAGGATCCAAAAAATCTTTAGAGCAGTACTTC	CASSRGSKKSLEQYF
TRBJ2-1	TRBD2	-	TRBV27	TGTGCCAGCAGCCTAGGACTAGCGGCCTACAATGAGCAGTTCTTC	CASSLGLAAYNEQFF
TRBJ1-6	-	-	TRBV5-1	TGCGCCAGCAGCTTGAAGGGCGGGGTGGATAATTCACCCCTCCACTTT	CASSLKGGVDNSPLHF
TRBJ2-1	TRBD1	-	TRBV2	TGTGCCAGCAGTACTCCGGGACAGGGCGATGAGCAGTTCTTC	CASSTPGQGDEQFF
TRBJ1-1	-	-	TRBV4-3	TGCGCCAGCAGCCAAGACAGGTTTGGGGGAGGGAACACTGAAGCTTTCTTT	CASSQDRFGGGNTEAFF
TRBJ2-5	-	-	TRBV7-2	TGTGCCAGCAGCTTAGCGGCGGGCGCTAGGGAGACCCAGTACTTC	CASSLAAGARETQYF
TRBJ1-5	-	-	TRBV15	TGTGCCACCAGCAGATTCGCGGACAGTTCCCAGCCCCAGCATTTT	CATSRFADSSQPQHF
TRBJ1-2	-	few	TRBV6-1	TGTGCCAGCAGTGAAGGGACAGCTAGAGCTAACTATGGCTACACCTTC	CASSEGTARANYGYTF
TRBJ1-1	-	few	TRBV4-1	TGCGCCAGCAGCCAAGTATCCTTGAACACTGAAGCTTTCTTT	CASSQVSLNTEAFF
TRBJ1-6	-	-	TRBV7-2	TGTGCCAGCAGCTCAGAAGGAGTCTCACCCCTCCACTTT	CASSSEGVSPLHF
TRBJ1-3	-	-	TRBV20-1	TGCAGTGCTCGCGGTGGAAACACCATATATTTT	CSARGGNTIYF
TRBJ1-1	-	-	TRBV30	TGTGCCTGGAGTGCGCGGGCAGGGGAGGGAATGGGTAGCACTGAAGCTTTCTTT	CAWSARAGEGMGSTEAFF
TRBJ2-7	TRBD2	once	TRBV7-8	TGTGCCAGCAGCGCTGGACTAGCTAAGGACTCCTACGAGCAGTACTTC	CASSAGLAKDSYEQYF
TRBJ1-1	-	-	TRBV4-1	TGCGCCAGCAGCCAAGCCTTGCAGGCTGCTGAAGCTTTCTTT	CASSQALQAAEAFF
TRBJ1-5	TRBD1	-	TRBV12-5	TGTGCTAGTGGTTCTCTAAGGACAGGGGGCGCAAATCAGCCCCAGCATTTT	CASGSLRTGGANQPQHF
TRBJ1-5	TRBD1	-	TRBV28	TGTGCCAGCAGTAGAAGGGGGCGCGATCAGCCCCAGCATTTT	CASSRRGRDQPQHF
TRBJ2-7	-	-	TRBV15	TGTGCCACCAGCAAGGAGGACGACGGCGAGCAGTACTTC	CATSKEDDGEQYF
TRBJ2-7	TRBD2	-	TRBV4-2	TGTGCCAGCAGCCAAGAAGAGCGGGGGGGCTACGAGCAGTACTTC	CASSQEERGGYEQYF
TRBJ1-2	-	-	TRBV6-1	TGTGCCAGCAGAACCGGGACAACTGGCGGCTACACCTTC	CASRTGTTGGYTF
TRBJ2-2	-	-	TRBV5-4	TGTGCCAGCAGCTCTGATCCGGGACTTTCCTCCACCGGGGAGCTGTTTTTT	CASSSDPGLSSTGELFF
TRBJ2-3	-	once	TRBV5-6	TGTGCCAGCAGCTTGGGTAACAGATTCACAGATACGCAGTATTTT	CASSLGNRFTDTQYF
TRBJ2-1	TRBD2	-	TRBV4-3	TGCGCCAGCAGCCAAGGATTCAGGACTAGCGGGAGGGAGGGCTCCTACAATGAGCAGTTCTTC	CASSQGFRTSGREGSYNEQFF
TRBJ1-6	-	-	TRBV5-1	TGCGCCAGCAGCTTGGCCACCAACAGTTCACCCCTCCACTTT	CASSLATNSSPLHF
TRBJ2-1	TRBD2	-	TRBV6-6	TGTGCCAGCAGCTATGGGAGGGACAATGAGCAGTTCTTC	CASSYGRDNEQFF
TRBJ2-1	TRBD1	-	TRBV27	TGTGCCAGCAGCCCTCAGGGGGTCCCCAACAATGAGCAGTTCTTC	CASSPQGVPNNEQFF